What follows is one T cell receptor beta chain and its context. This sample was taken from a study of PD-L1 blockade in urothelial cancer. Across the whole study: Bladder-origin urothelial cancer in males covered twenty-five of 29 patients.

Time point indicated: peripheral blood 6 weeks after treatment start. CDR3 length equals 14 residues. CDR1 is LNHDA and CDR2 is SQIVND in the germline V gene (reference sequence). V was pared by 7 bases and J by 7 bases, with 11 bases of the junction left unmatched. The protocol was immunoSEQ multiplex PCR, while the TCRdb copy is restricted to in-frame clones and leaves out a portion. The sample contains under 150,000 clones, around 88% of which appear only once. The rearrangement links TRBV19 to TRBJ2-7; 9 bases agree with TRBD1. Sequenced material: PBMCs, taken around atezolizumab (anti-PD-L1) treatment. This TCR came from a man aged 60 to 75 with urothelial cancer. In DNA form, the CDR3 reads TGTGCCAGTACCTCGGGACAGGGTTTCCAAGAGCAGTACTTC. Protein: CASTSGQGFQEQYF.